One and the same sample provided the 20 T cell receptor beta chains below, sequenced in a study of shared clonotypes between healthy human individuals. As defined, naive CD8 cells were CD45RO-negative and positively selected for CCR7, with terminally differentiated effector memory CD45RA+ cells excluded. Clones were read by immunoSEQ multiplex PCR, and TCRdb kept only the in-frame ones, dropping some. Counted here are 2 million to 2.5 million clones, 93% occurring once; the ten biggest clones make up about 1.8%. Source material: naive CD8+ T cells from PBMCs. Receptor source: a man aged 18 to 30 in good health. Some clones in this sample may be carry-over from other donors' samples.

Notes on this clone: Different DNA sequences within this sample yield the same CDR3. The chain uses TRBV5-6 and TRBJ2-7; D uncertain. The CDR3 has 13 amino acids. The germline V gene has CDR1 SGHDT and CDR2 YYEEEE. Trimming took 4 bases from V and 0 from J, leaving 8 bases between them. The CDR3 coding sequence is TGTGCCAGCAGCCTGGGCAGCTCCTACGAGCAGTACTTC. As protein: CASSLGSSYEQYF. Full variable domain (outside the CDR3, taken from reference TRBV5-6 and TRBJ2-7): DAGVTQSPTHLIKTRGQQVTLRCSPKSGHDTVSWYQQALGQGPQFIFQYYEEEERQRGNFPDRFSGHQFPNYSSELNVNALLLGDSALYLCASSLGSSYEQYFGPGTRLTVT.

This clone was counted once. The J gene is TRBJ2-7, the V gene TRBV4-1, with D possibly being TRBD2 (6 bases). The germline V and J ends were trimmed by 4 bases and 7 bases, with 20 bases remaining between them. CDR3 length: 15 residues. From germline, CDR1 is MGHRA and CDR2 YSYEKL. Here the CDR3 DNA reads TGCGCCAGCAGCCCAGGAGCGCGAACGGAGGGGGAGCAGTACTTC. Translated, it gives CASSPGARTEGEQYF.

The chain employs TRBV4-2 and TRBJ2-3, with TRBD1 matching 7 bases. Per the germline V gene, CDR1 is LGHNA and CDR2 is YNFKEQ. The CDR3 totals 14 residues. V was clipped by 2 bases and J by 3 bases; unmatched bases: 2. The CDR3 sequence is CASSQTGATDTQYF. CDR3 DNA sequence: TGTGCCAGCAGCCAAACAGGGGCTACAGATACGCAGTATTTT.

The chain recombines TRBV4-1 with TRBJ2-1; D not resolved. This CDR3 has 16 residues. Germline loops: CDR1 MGHRA, CDR2 YSYEKL. Trimming removed 0 bases at V and 1 base at J, with 10 bases between. The chain's CDR3 is CASSQDEELSYNEQFF. As DNA, the CDR3 is TGCGCCAGCAGCCAAGATGAGGAGTTGTCCTACAATGAGCAGTTCTTC.

In this sample, this clone turned up once. This rearrangement joins TRBV25-1 to TRBJ2-1, with a weak D call TRBD1 (6 bases). Trimming left V 3 bases short and J 3 bases short, with 12 bases between. This CDR3 is built from 15 residues. Germline V lookup: CDR1 MGHDK, CDR2 SYGVNS. The CDR3 nucleotides are TGTGCCAGCAGTGAGAGTACAGGGATCTACAATGAGCAGTTCTTC. As protein: CASSESTGIYNEQFF. The variable domain in full, with the rest retrieved from reference TRBV25-1 and TRBJ2-1, is EADIYQTPRYLVIGTGKKITLECSQTMGHDKMYWYQQDPGMELHLIHYSYGVNSTEKGDLSSESTVSRIRTEHFPLTLESARPSHTSQYLCASSESTGIYNEQFFGPGTRLTVL.

The rearrangement uses TRBV4-1 and TRBJ1-2; possibly TRBD1 for D (5 bases). Germline CDR1 MGHRA, CDR2 YSYEKL. Trimming stripped 2 bases from V and 2 bases from J, with 12 bases between. There are 15 residues in the CDR3. CDR3 amino acids: CASSQSRQLNYGYTF. The CDR3 DNA sequence: TGCGCCAGCAGCCAATCTCGACAGCTAAACTATGGCTACACCTTC.

This clone was counted once. The chain combines TRBV6-5 with TRBJ1-2; 11 bases are shared with TRBD1. There are 16 residues in the CDR3. CDR1 is MNHEY, CDR2 SVGAGI, per germline. V was clipped by 2 bases and J by 6 bases; unmatched bases: 8. CDR3: CASSYPGTGGLDGYTF. The CDR3 DNA reads as TGTGCCAGCAGTTACCCAGGGACAGGGGGATTAGATGGCTACACCTTC.

The J gene is TRBJ1-1, the V gene TRBV7-2; no firm D call. This CDR3 is 14 amino acids long. Germline lookup yields CDR1 SGHTA and CDR2 FQGNSA. V was pared by 5 bases and J by 4 bases, with 14 bases between. The CDR3 loop reads CASSAPPLTTEAFF. The CDR3 region has the DNA TGTGCCAGCAGCGCCCCCCCCCTAACCACTGAAGCTTTCTTT.

This chain links TRBV6-5 with TRBJ1-5, with unresolved D. The germline V and J ends were trimmed by 6 bases and 5 bases, with 11 bases remaining between them. This CDR3 is 13 amino acids long. CDR1 is MNHEY and CDR2 is SVGAGI in the germline V gene. This CDR3 reads CASRVKEYQPQHF. CDR3 DNA: TGTGCCAGCAGGGTCAAGGAATATCAGCCCCAGCATTTT.

The rearrangement joins TRBV19 to TRBJ2-5; D is ambiguous. The CDR3 consists of 13 residues. V lost 3 bases to trimming and J lost 5 bases, with 10 bases between them. CDR1 LNHDA and CDR2 SQIVND come from the germline V gene (reference sequence). In DNA form, the CDR3 reads TGTGCCAGTAGTATCCGCTCCCCGGAGACCCAGTACTTC. As protein: CASSIRSPETQYF.

The sample holds one count of this clone. The chain carries TRBV14 and TRBJ2-7; D gene unclear. The CDR3 extends over 13 amino acids. Per germline, CDR1 SGHDN and CDR2 FVKESK. Trimming left V 0 bases short and J 3 bases short, with 6 bases between. The CDR3 protein is CASSQEVGYEQYF. CDR3 nucleotide sequence: TGTGCCAGCAGCCAAGAGGTCGGCTACGAGCAGTACTTC.

This chain links TRBV28 with TRBJ1-1; the D is unclear. Looked up from germline, CDR1 is MDHEN and CDR2 is SYDVKM. Trimming cost V 6 bases and J 7 bases, with 12 bases left between them. The CDR3 runs 12 residues. The CDR3 bases are TGTGCCAGCAGCTTGGACCGGGGTGAAGCTTTCTTT. Translated: CASSLDRGEAFF.

This chain joins TRBV18 and TRBJ2-7, with 8 bases matching TRBD2. Unmatched junction bases numbered 8, after V lost 1 base and J lost 0 bases. Germline CDR1 and CDR2: KGHSH and LQKENI. The CDR3 is 17 amino acids. CDR3 region: CASSPLISGTDSYEQYF. CDR3 DNA sequence: TGTGCCAGCTCACCACTAATTAGCGGGACGGACTCCTACGAGCAGTACTTC.

CDR3 residues: CASTPASGEAYNEQFF. The CDR3 nucleotides read TGTGCCAGCACCCCGGCTAGCGGGGAGGCCTACAATGAGCAGTTCTTC. The chain couples TRBV9 to TRBJ2-1; 9 nucleotides align to TRBD2. Trimming took 6 bases from V and 2 from J; bases not matched to a gene: 9. This CDR3 comprises 16 residues. The germline CDR1 and CDR2 sequences are SGDLS and YYNGEE.

The rearrangement links TRBV19 to TRBJ2-1, with 11 nucleotides matching TRBD2. In germline, CDR1 is LNHDA, CDR2 SQIVND (reference sequence). CDR3 length: 16 amino acids. J lost 2 bases, V lost 5 bases, and 5 bases had no gene match. This CDR3 reads CASSPIAGGAYNEQFF. CDR3 coding DNA: TGTGCCAGTAGTCCAATAGCGGGAGGGGCCTACAATGAGCAGTTCTTC.

This clone was picked up a small number of times. The genes are TRBV7-9 and TRBJ1-1, with D tentatively TRBD1 (5 bases). CDR3 length equals 14 residues. Germline values: CDR1 SEHNR, CDR2 FQNEAQ (reference sequence). V was clipped by 5 bases and J by 3 bases, with 13 bases between them. In nucleotides, the CDR3 is TGTGCCAGCAGCCCCCCCCAGGGCTACACTGAAGCTTTCTTT. Protein sequence: CASSPPQGYTEAFF.

This chain connects TRBV6-1 to TRBJ1-5, with D unresolved. The CDR3 is 13 residues long. Germline values: CDR1 MNHNS, CDR2 SASEGT. Trimming removed 1 base from V and 6 bases from J, with 7 bases in between. CDR3: CASSEGYSQPQHF. In nucleotides, the CDR3 is TGTGCCAGCAGTGAAGGGTATTCTCAGCCCCAGCATTTT.

Points on this clone: Other DNA sequences in this specimen translate into the identical CDR3. The rearrangement links TRBV7-9 to TRBJ2-5, with 7 bases lining up with TRBD1. The germline gives CDR1 SEHNR, CDR2 FQNEAQ (reference sequence). CDR3 length: 14 amino acids. Trimming at V came to 1 base and at J to 5 bases, leaving 4 bases not matched to a gene. CDR3 DNA sequence: TGTGCCAGCAGCTTAGGACAGGGAGTGGAGACCCAGTACTTC. Protein: CASSLGQGVETQYF.

V usage is TRBV7-6 and J usage is TRBJ2-1; D is unresolved. The germline gives CDR1 SGHVS, CDR2 FNYEAQ. Trimming took 3 bases from V and 8 from J, leaving 8 bases between them. This CDR3 is 12 amino acids long. In DNA form, the CDR3 reads TGTGCCAGCAGCTTTATTCTGGATGAGCAGTTCTTC. Translated, it gives CASSFILDEQFF.

The CDR3 DNA is TGTGCCAGCAGCGACCTGGGTAACTCCTACGAGCAGTACTTC. It encodes CASSDLGNSYEQYF. The chain links TRBV7-2 to TRBJ2-7; D uncertain. Trimming left V 5 bases short and J 0 bases short, with 11 bases between. Germline V CDR1 and CDR2: SGHTA, FQGNSA. The CDR3 length is 14 residues.